These T cell receptor beta chains were read from a single sample in a study of tumor-infiltrating lymphocytes in primary liver carcinoma. TCRdb processed the multiplex PCR reads anew with MiXCR; each CDR3 protein has one entry. The table lists approximately 330,000 distinct CDR3 sequences, around three fifths of them singletons. Sequenced material: peripheral blood. These receptors originate from a man aged 40-55 years with primary liver carcinoma and hepatitis B virus infection. Both conserved end residues are part of each CDR3. The order of the fields is V gene, CDR3 protein.

v_gene: TRBV5-1; CDR3aa: CASNLEGVRNTEAFF
v_gene: TRBV11-2; CDR3aa: CASSGKLNTGAFF
v_gene: TRBV6-6; CDR3aa: CASNPTPMNTEAFF
v_gene: TRBV11-2; CDR3aa: CASSIPTGPTDTQYF
v_gene: TRBV12-3/TRBV12-4; CDR3aa: CASSWDTRGTEAFF
v_gene: TRBV5-4; CDR3aa: CASSLGRGRETQYF
v_gene: TRBV25-1; CDR3aa: CASNPGGSSTDTQYF
v_gene: TRBV7-9; CDR3aa: CAGSFDTGGYEQFF
v_gene: TRBV11-3; CDR3aa: CVTSLDNNEQFF
v_gene: TRBV5-4; CDR3aa: CTSSLQGFGTGELFF
v_gene: TRBV30; CDR3aa: CAWSEQDQPQHF
v_gene: TRBV12-3/TRBV12-4; CDR3aa: CVSTPLPATSGNVNTGELFF
v_gene: TRBV5-1; CDR3aa: CASSLTPAGGDNEQFF
v_gene: TRBV29-1; CDR3aa: CSVEDVGEGKQFF
v_gene: TRBV6-2/TRBV6-3; CDR3aa: CASSSTGGTGANVLTF
v_gene: TRBV6-5; CDR3aa: CASRKSGVGNTIYF
v_gene: TRBV14; CDR3aa: CASSRWRVYGYTF
v_gene: TRBV5-6; CDR3aa: CASSFNSAGELFF
v_gene: TRBV28; CDR3aa: CTSSETGTGNNEQFF
v_gene: TRBV6-5; CDR3aa: CATSYVAANEKLFF
v_gene: TRBV14; CDR3aa: CASSQDKPSGVSDTQYF
v_gene: TRBV11-2; CDR3aa: CASGLGRDTSYEQYF
v_gene: TRBV12-3/TRBV12-4; CDR3aa: CASSFNPGGVVSNQPQHF
v_gene: TRBV6-6; CDR3aa: CASSYHHPGLAGGPLVYEQYF
v_gene: TRBV13; CDR3aa: CARSTRQGGYEQYF
v_gene: TRBV29-1; CDR3aa: CSAEVGQGLVAFF
v_gene: TRBV12-3/TRBV12-4; CDR3aa: CASSFSYSPDGQYF
v_gene: TRBV30; CDR3aa: CAWRVTGQGNEKLFF
v_gene: TRBV13; CDR3aa: CASLRVGHSTDTQYF
v_gene: TRBV29-1; CDR3aa: CSVERTGQETQYF
v_gene: TRBV11-2; CDR3aa: CANSLGGGGTYKQYF
v_gene: TRBV2; CDR3aa: CAIRTSGRDTQYF
v_gene: TRBV6-6; CDR3aa: CASSCLQGGNQPQHF
v_gene: TRBV6-6; CDR3aa: CASSYLEAGYNIEQYF
v_gene: TRBV11-3; CDR3aa: CASSLAARDDSSNEQFF
v_gene: TRBV11-2; CDR3aa: CASSLGLGGGYGVTQYF
v_gene: TRBV11-2; CDR3aa: CANSHWGSILFF
v_gene: TRBV6-1; CDR3aa: CASSEGIRGHQPQRF